Listed here is a single T cell receptor (beta chain). Its antigen is unknown. This sample stems from a study of beta chain features in type 1 diabetes. The overall study: Healthy donors resembled patients in age, gender and cell yields.

Blood was drawn once from each donor into heparinised tubes. The draws averaged roughly 120 mL. General study results and limits: Type 1 diabetes patients showed fewer insertions and more deletions at VDJ junctions.

From germline, CDR1 is SEHNR and CDR2 FQNEAQ (reference sequence). The CDR3 runs 15 residues. Trimming left V 5 bases short and J 7 bases short, with 20 bases between. cDNA synthesis used the whole RNA isolate, giving expressed TCRB sequences. Regulatory, naive and central memory T cell samples averaged approximately 3.3 million reads. Profiled with immunoSEQ multiplex PCR; TCRdb holds only in-frame clones, not every one. The data contain around 240,000 clones, roughly two thirds of them seen just once; the ten biggest clones take up around 0.05%. Sequencing was performed on naive CD4+ T cells from blood. This chain connects TRBV7-9 to TRBJ1-2; tentative D call: TRBD1 (5 bases). This receptor was taken from a man younger than 40 in good health. CDR3 loop: CASSANRDLSSGYTF. CDR3 in DNA: TGTGCCAGCAGCGCAAACCGGGACTTAAGTTCTGGCTACACCTTC.